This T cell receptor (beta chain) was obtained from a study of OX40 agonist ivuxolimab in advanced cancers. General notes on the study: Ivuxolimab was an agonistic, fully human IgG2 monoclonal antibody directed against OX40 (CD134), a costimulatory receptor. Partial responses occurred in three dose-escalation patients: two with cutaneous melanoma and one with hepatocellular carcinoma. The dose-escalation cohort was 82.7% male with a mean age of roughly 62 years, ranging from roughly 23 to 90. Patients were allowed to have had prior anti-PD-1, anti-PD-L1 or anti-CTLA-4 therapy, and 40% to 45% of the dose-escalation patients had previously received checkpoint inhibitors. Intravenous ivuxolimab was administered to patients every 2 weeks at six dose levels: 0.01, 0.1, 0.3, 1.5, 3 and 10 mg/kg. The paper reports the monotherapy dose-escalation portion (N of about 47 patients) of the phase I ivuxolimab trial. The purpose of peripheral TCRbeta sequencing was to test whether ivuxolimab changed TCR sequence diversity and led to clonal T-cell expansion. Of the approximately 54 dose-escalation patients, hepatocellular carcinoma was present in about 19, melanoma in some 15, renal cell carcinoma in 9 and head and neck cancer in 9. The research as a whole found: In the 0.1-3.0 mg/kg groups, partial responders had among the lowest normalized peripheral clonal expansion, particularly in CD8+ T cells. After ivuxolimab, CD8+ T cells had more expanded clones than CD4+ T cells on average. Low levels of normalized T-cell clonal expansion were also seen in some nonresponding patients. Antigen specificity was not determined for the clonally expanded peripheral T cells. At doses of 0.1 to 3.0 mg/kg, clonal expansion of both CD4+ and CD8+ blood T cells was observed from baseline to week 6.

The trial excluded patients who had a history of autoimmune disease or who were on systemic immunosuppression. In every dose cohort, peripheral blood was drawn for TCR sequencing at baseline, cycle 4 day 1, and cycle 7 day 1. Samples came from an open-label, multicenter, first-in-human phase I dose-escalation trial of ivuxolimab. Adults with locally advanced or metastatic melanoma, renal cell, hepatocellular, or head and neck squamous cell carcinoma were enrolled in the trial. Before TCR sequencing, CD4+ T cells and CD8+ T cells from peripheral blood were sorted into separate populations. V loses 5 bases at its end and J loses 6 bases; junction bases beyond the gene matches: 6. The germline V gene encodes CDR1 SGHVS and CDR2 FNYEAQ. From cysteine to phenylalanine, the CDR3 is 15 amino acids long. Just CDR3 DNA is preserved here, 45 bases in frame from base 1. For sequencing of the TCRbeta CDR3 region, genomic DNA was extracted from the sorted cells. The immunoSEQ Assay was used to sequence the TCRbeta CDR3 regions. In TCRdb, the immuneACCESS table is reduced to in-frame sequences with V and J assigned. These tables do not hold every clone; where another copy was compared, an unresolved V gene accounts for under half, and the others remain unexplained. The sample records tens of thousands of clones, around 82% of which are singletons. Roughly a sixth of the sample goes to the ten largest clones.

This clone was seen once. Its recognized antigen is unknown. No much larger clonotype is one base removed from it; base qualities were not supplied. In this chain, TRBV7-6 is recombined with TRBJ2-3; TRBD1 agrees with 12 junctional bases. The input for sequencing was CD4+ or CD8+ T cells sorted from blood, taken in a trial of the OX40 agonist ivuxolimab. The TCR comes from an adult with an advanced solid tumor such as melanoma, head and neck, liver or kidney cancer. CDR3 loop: CASSMGQGASDTQYF. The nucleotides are TGTGCCAGCAGCATGGGACAGGGGGCGTCGGATACGCAGTATTTT.